The following is a T cell receptor (beta chain) sequence with its context. Its antigen remains unidentified. Base-call qualities are not available, and no considerably larger clone is one nucleotide away. The immunoSEQ Assay, a bias-controlled multiplex PCR, was used to amplify TCRbeta CDR3 regions from genomic DNA. The paper's data handling went like this. Within the assay, amplification of reference gene primers was used to estimate how many nucleated cells each sample contained. To quantify the absolute abundance of each unique TCRbeta CDR3 rearrangement, sequence reads were collapsed and filtered. Productive Simpson clonality was computed per sample as the square root of Simpson's diversity index over productive rearrangements. Sourced from immuneACCESS, this table was stored by TCRdb with only in-frame sequences that have V and J called. A share of the clones is absent; for the studies checked, an unresolved V gene accounts for under half, and the remainder has no known explanation. V and J calls and clone size are those listed in that table; D and trimming were worked out from the DNA. The sample table lists about 320,000 clones, about nine tenths of them with a count of one. Roughly 2.5% of the sample is in the top ten clones.

This sample is drawn from a study of blood T cell repertoires in COVID-19 (TCRdb year 2020). For the study in its entirety: Samples covering the acute and convalescent phases of COVID-19 were provided by collaborators in the United States, Italy and Spain. The prospective study material was composed of cDNA or gDNA derived from T cells, B-cell-depleted T cells, or PBMCs. Subjects who had been exposed to COVID-19, were actively infected with it, or had recovered from it provided the deeply sampled blood TCRbeta repertoires that made up the dataset. The repertoires were made available in a free public database intended to serve as a resource for research on the immune response to SARS-CoV-2. The samples were drawn from the first 160 participants of the ongoing ImmuneRACE study and from 1,254 subjects provided by 6 global collaborators. A de-identified subject ID, COVID-19 status, age in years and sex were almost always included in the sample metadata. HLA class I and class II types, where available, came from metadata supplied by the sample provider rather than from assay-based typing. The research as a whole found: The amount of clinical and demographic metadata varied by source and participant and was provided uncurated.

The CDR3 runs 12 residues from the cysteine to the phenylalanine. Only the CDR3 DNA is retained, 36 bases long and in frame from the first base. V was cut back by 2 bases and J by 9 bases, leaving a gap of 9 bases between them. From a lookup of the germline V gene (reference sequence), CDR1 and CDR2 are SEHNR and FQNEAQ. In the prospective study, participants were 18 to 89 years old, resided in about two dozen geographic areas of the United States, and were enrolled through a virtual design. In the prospective study, cohorts were assigned on the basis of participant-reported clinical history obtained from a screening survey and a study questionnaire. For ImmuneRACE Cohort 3, a participant was defined as recovered based on two consecutive negative NP/OP PCR tests, clearance by a healthcare professional, or resolution of symptoms. Mobile phlebotomists in the prospective study collected whole blood, serum and a nasopharyngeal or oropharyngeal swab from every participant. Prospective study participants could optionally give additional blood draws and questionnaires over an approximately two-month period. Before DNA extraction, blood samples from the prospective study were shipped at room temperature or frozen.

The TCR was taken from a man aged 60 to 75 who had recovered from COVID-19. Sequencing was carried out using PBMCs or T cells enriched from blood (not recorded which). This chain joins TRBV7-9 to TRBJ2-3, with the D segment identity uncertain. The CDR3: CASSLNDQTQYF. The sequenced DNA: TGTGCCAGCAGCTTAAACGATCAGACGCAGTATTTT.